The clone carrying this T cell receptor (beta chain) occurred many times. This specimen comes from a study of T-cell reconstitution after alpha-beta-depleted transplantation in children. Using unique molecular identifiers, the investigators prepared the TCRbeta library. TCRdb ran MiXCR on the PCR reads and lists one entry per CDR3 protein. The profile shows 450,000 to 500,000 distinct CDR3 sequences, roughly an eighth of them singletons. Germline lookup yields CDR1 SGHDT and CDR2 YYEEEE. This CDR3 contains 14 residues. Trimming left V 2 bases short and J 0 bases short, with 9 bases between. Sequences were derived from PBMCs from the stem cell graft donor, sampled from the stem cell graft. The sequence was obtained from a human donor who donated a stem cell graft to a child with combined immunodeficiency. The chain links TRBV5-6 to TRBJ2-7; D is unresolved. The CDR3 loop is CASSLLDRSYEQYF. The CDR3 DNA is TGTGCCAGCAGCTTATTGGACCGCTCCTACGAGCAGTACTTC.